The 26 T cell receptor beta chains listed next were all sequenced from one sample in a study of blood T cell repertoires in COVID-19. Assay used: immunoSEQ multiplex PCR; TCRdb lists only in-frame clones, some missing. This sample has 200,000 or so clones; 84% occur once, and the top ten carry roughly 7%. Sequenced: PBMCs or T cells enriched from blood (not recorded which). The source of these receptors is a man in his forties who had recovered from COVID-19.

The CDR3 nucleotides read TGTGCCAGCAGCCTGACCTCCGGGCCCAACAGGGACGAGCAGTACTTC. Translated, it gives CASSLTSGPNRDEQYF. The V call is TRBV7-9, the J call TRBJ2-7, with D tentatively TRBD1 (6 bases). The CDR3 extends over 16 amino acids. CDR1 and CDR2 from the germline V gene are SEHNR and FQNEAQ (reference sequence). Trimming pared 5 bases from V and 5 bases from J, leaving 22 bases between.

The chain carries TRBV19 and TRBJ2-7, with D uncertain. V was shortened by 4 bases and J by 0 bases, with 4 bases between the two germline ends. The CDR3 loop spans 12 amino acids. Germline-derived CDR1 and CDR2 are LNHDA and SQIVND (reference sequence). CDR3 loop: CASSSNSYEQYF. Here the CDR3 DNA reads TGTGCCAGTAGTAGTAACTCCTACGAGCAGTACTTC.

In its sample, this clone was seen a few times. This CDR3 is CASSVGVGTDTEAFF. The CDR3 coding sequence is TGTGCCAGCAGCGTAGGCGTGGGGACTGACACTGAAGCTTTCTTT. The genes are TRBV9 and TRBJ1-1; D might be TRBD1 (5 bases). CDR3 length: 15 residues. The V gene lost 0 bases and the J gene lost 3 bases, with 12 bases spanning the gap. Germline values: CDR1 SGDLS, CDR2 YYNGEE.

This rearrangement joins TRBV5-4 to TRBJ2-2; 8 nucleotides agree with TRBD1. The CDR3 is 16 residues long. CDR1 and CDR2 from the germline V gene are SGHNT and YYREEE (reference sequence). J lost 3 bases, V lost 2 bases, and 6 bases had no gene match. The chain's CDR3 is CASSLRTGRDTGELFF. DNA of the CDR3: TGTGCCAGCAGCTTAAGGACAGGGCGCGACACCGGGGAGCTGTTTTTT.

The rearrangement uses TRBV4-3 and TRBJ1-6; maybe TRBD1 (6 bases). The V end lost 6 bases, the J end lost 5 bases, and 17 bases lay between the germline ends. The V gene's germline CDR1 is LGHNA and CDR2 YSLEER. CDR3 size: 16 residues. Written as DNA, the CDR3 is TGCGCCAGCAGTAGGACCCCCCCAGGGGATAATTCACCCCTCCACTTT. It translates to CASSRTPPGDNSPLHF.

The chain joins TRBV19 to TRBJ1-2; 10 positions match TRBD1. After removal of 5 bases from V and 6 bases from J, the junction contained 9 bases not matched to a gene. The germline gives CDR1 LNHDA, CDR2 SQIVND (reference sequence). The CDR3 totals 15 residues. CDR3 DNA sequence: TGTGCCAGTAGTTATCCCCGACAGGGGGCGGATGGCTACACCTTC. This gives the protein CASSYPRQGADGYTF. Variable domain in full (rest from reference TRBV19 and TRBJ1-2): DGGITQSPKYLFRKEGQNVTLSCEQNLNHDAMYWYRQDPGQGLRLIYYSQIVNDFQKGDIAEGYSVSREKKESFPLTVTSAQKNPTAFYLCASSYPRQGADGYTFGSGTRLTVV.

V and J are TRBV7-8 and TRBJ1-5; the match to TRBD1 covers 7 bases. J lost 3 bases, V lost 4 bases, and 6 bases had no gene match. Germline loops: CDR1 SGHVS, CDR2 FQNEAQ. CDR3 size: 15 residues. The CDR3 is CASSWQGQTNQPQHF. CDR3 nucleotides: TGTGCCAGCAGCTGGCAGGGACAGACCAATCAGCCCCAGCATTTT.

The DNA for the CDR3 is TGTGCCAGCAGCGTAGACCTAGCGGAATACAATGAGCAGTTCTTC. Amino acid sequence: CASSVDLAEYNEQFF. This chain connects TRBV9 to TRBJ2-1; 7 bases fit TRBD2. Germline V gene data show CDR1 as SGDLS and CDR2 as YYNGEE. The CDR3 extends over 15 amino acids. Losses at the gene ends were 0 bases for V and 4 bases for J; bases not matched to a gene: 4.

This clone was seen once. This sequence joins TRBV4-2 and TRBJ2-7, with 7 bases lining up with TRBD2. Trimming at V came to 4 bases and at J to 4 bases, leaving 10 bases not matched to a gene. The germline V gene has CDR1 LGHNA and CDR2 YNFKEQ. This CDR3 spans 15 amino acids. CDR3: CASSPSGLADYEQYF. CDR3 sequence (DNA): TGTGCCAGCAGCCCCAGCGGCCTAGCGGATTACGAGCAGTACTTC.

This chain links TRBV5-4 with TRBJ1-4, with TRBD1 identical over 8 bases. This CDR3 has 15 amino acids. The germline gives CDR1 SGHNT, CDR2 YYREEE (reference sequence). V trimming: 4 bases; J trimming: 5 bases; junction bases outside the gene matches: 7. The CDR3 sequence: CASSVEQGENEKLFF. DNA of the CDR3: TGTGCCAGCAGCGTTGAACAGGGGGAGAATGAAAAACTGTTTTTT. The full variable domain, in which reference TRBV5-4 and TRBJ1-4 provide the parts outside the CDR3, is ETGVTQSPTHLIKTRGQQVTLRCSSQSGHNTVSWYQQALGQGPQFIFQYYREEENGRGNFPPRFSGLQFPNYSSELNVNALELDDSALYLCASSVEQGENEKLFFGSGTQLSVL.

As to this clone: This CDR3 is also generated by other DNA sequences in the sample. The chain couples TRBV14 to TRBJ1-6; TRBD1 matches 9 bases. The germline CDR1 and CDR2 sequences are SGHDN and FVKESK. This CDR3 has 14 residues. Trimming took 3 bases from V and 6 from J; bases not matched to a gene: 0. CDR3 residues: CASSQDRGNSPLHF. The CDR3 DNA reads TGTGCCAGCAGCCAGGACAGGGGTAATTCACCCCTCCACTTT.

This sequence joins TRBV7-6 and TRBJ1-1; the match to TRBD1 covers 7 bases. Losses at the gene ends were 4 bases for V and 2 bases for J; bases not matched to a gene: 7. CDR1 SGHVS and CDR2 FNYEAQ come from the germline V gene. This CDR3 is built from 15 residues. In nucleotides, the CDR3 is TGTGCCAGCAGCTCCGCCGGGACAGTAAACACTGAAGCTTTCTTT. Translation: CASSSAGTVNTEAFF.

This chain uses TRBV4-1 with TRBJ1-3; no reliable D call. The CDR3 has 12 residues. Trimming took 9 bases from V and 4 from J, leaving 10 bases between them. Germline CDR1 MGHRA, CDR2 YSYEKL. CDR3: CASSREGNTIYF. In DNA form, the CDR3 reads TGCGCCAGTTCGCGAGAGGGAAACACCATATATTTT.

This clone was detected only once. The chain combines TRBV5-1 with TRBJ2-2; 7 nucleotides match TRBD2. From germline, CDR1 is SGHRS and CDR2 YFSETQ. J lost 5 bases, V lost 4 bases, and 5 bases had no gene match. The CDR3 totals 14 residues. The CDR3 loop is CASSGTRGTGELFF. The DNA for the CDR3 is TGCGCCAGCAGCGGAACGCGGGGGACCGGGGAGCTGTTTTTT.

The chain employs TRBV6-5 and TRBJ1-2; 7 positions agree with TRBD1. The CDR3 loop spans 12 amino acids. V was pared by 6 bases and J by 8 bases, with 6 bases of the junction left unmatched. Germline-derived CDR1 and CDR2 are MNHEY and SVGAGI. The CDR3 is CASSLEDRGYTF. The DNA of the CDR3 is TGTGCCAGCAGCCTGGAGGACAGGGGCTACACCTTC.

The chain uses TRBV5-1 and TRBJ2-1; TRBD2 matches at 8 bases. J lost 0 bases, V lost 7 bases, and 6 bases had no gene match. Germline CDR1 reads SGHRS; CDR2 reads YFSETQ. The CDR3 runs to 15 residues. CDR3 region: CASAESGGSYNEQFF. The CDR3 bases are TGCGCCAGCGCAGAGAGCGGGGGCTCCTACAATGAGCAGTTCTTC.

The chain carries TRBV2 and TRBJ1-5; the D gene is possibly TRBD1 (6 bases). Germline V lookup: CDR1 SNHLY, CDR2 FYNNEI. V dropped 6 bases and J dropped 5 bases, with 14 bases sitting between them. The CDR3 has 14 residues. CDR3 residues: CASRLETGDQPQHF. The DNA of the CDR3 is TGTGCCAGCAGATTAGAGACAGGTGATCAGCCCCAGCATTTT.

This clone was detected once. The limits of the CDR3 on the DNA are not certain, so only TCRdb's listed CDR3 is given. The genes are TRBV5-1 and TRBJ1-3; TRBD1 was called by the table and not checked on the DNA. Inclusive of both ends, the CDR3 amounts to 16 amino acids. In germline, CDR1 is SGHRS, CDR2 YFSETQ. The CDR3 protein is CASSRGTRRAGNTIYF.

The CDR3 nucleotides are TGTGCCAGCAGTACGAGACAGGGGGCAAATTCACCCCTCCACTTT. Residues: CASSTRQGANSPLHF. V and J are TRBV2 and TRBJ1-6, with 10 bases matching TRBD1. With 5 bases clipped from V and 7 bases from J, the junction kept 5 bases outside the gene matches. Germline V lookup: CDR1 SNHLY, CDR2 FYNNEI. The CDR3 has 15 amino acids.

This clone was observed a single time. The V gene is TRBV6-2 or TRBV6-3, the J gene TRBJ2-1; 10 bases match TRBD2. This CDR3 comprises 15 residues. Germline V gene data show CDR1 as MNHEY and CDR2 as SVGEGT. The V gene end was trimmed by 2 bases and the J gene end by 4 bases; junction bases not matched to a gene: 2. Written as DNA, the CDR3 is TGTGCCAGCAGTTACAGAGCGGGGGGGTACAATGAGCAGTTCTTC. As protein: CASSYRAGGYNEQFF.

The V gene is TRBV7-9, the J gene TRBJ2-3; 10 bases are shared with TRBD1. The length of the CDR3 is 16 residues. With V trimmed by 5 bases and J by 6 bases, 11 bases remained unmatched. Per germline, CDR1 SEHNR and CDR2 FQNEAQ (reference sequence). The DNA for the CDR3 is TGTGCCAGCAGCGTCATTTCCGGGACAGGGGCCGATACGCAGTATTTT. It specifies CASSVISGTGADTQYF.

This clone has just a few counts. CDR3 bases: TGTGCCAGCAGTGAAAGGCTAGCGGGGTACAATGAGCAGTTCTTC. This sequence encodes CASSERLAGYNEQFF. V usage is TRBV6-4 and J usage is TRBJ2-1; 9 bases match TRBD2. This CDR3 is 15 amino acids long. V lost 3 bases, J lost 4 bases, and 4 bases stayed unmatched. CDR1 and CDR2 from the germline V gene are MRHNA and SNTAGT.

The V call is TRBV7-9, the J call TRBJ1-4; TRBD1 aligns across 9 bases. V trimming: 5 bases; J trimming: 7 bases; junction bases outside the gene matches: 11. The length of the CDR3 is 16 residues. Germline assignment: CDR1 SEHNR and CDR2 FQNEAQ (reference sequence). The CDR3 region is CASSPTPGQGGEKLFF. DNA for the CDR3: TGTGCCAGCAGCCCTACCCCGGGACAGGGTGGTGAAAAACTGTTTTTT.

The chain uses TRBV4-1 and TRBJ2-3, with TRBD1 matching over 8 bases. The germline V gene has CDR1 MGHRA and CDR2 YSYEKL. CDR3 length equals 15 residues. V lost 4 bases and J lost 3; bases outside the gene matches: 6. CDR3 loop: CASSPTGVRTDTQYF. For the CDR3, the DNA is TGCGCCAGCAGCCCGACAGGGGTTCGAACAGATACGCAGTATTTT.

The chain couples TRBV4-1 to TRBJ2-1, with TRBD1 matching 7 bases. Germline values: CDR1 MGHRA, CDR2 YSYEKL. This CDR3 contains 16 residues. Unmatched junction bases numbered 13, after V lost 4 bases and J lost 7 bases. CDR3 in amino acids: CASSRTRRGRLNEQFF. CDR3 in DNA: TGCGCCAGCAGCCGGACTCGAAGGGGGCGCCTAAATGAGCAGTTCTTC.

The genes are TRBV12-3 or TRBV12-4 and TRBJ1-1; no reliable D call. The CDR3 is 12 residues long. V shed 8 bases and J shed 1 base, with 8 bases lying between them. The CDR3: CASSRSNTEAFF. The CDR3 DNA reads as TGTGCCAGCTCGAGGTCGAACACTGAAGCTTTCTTT.